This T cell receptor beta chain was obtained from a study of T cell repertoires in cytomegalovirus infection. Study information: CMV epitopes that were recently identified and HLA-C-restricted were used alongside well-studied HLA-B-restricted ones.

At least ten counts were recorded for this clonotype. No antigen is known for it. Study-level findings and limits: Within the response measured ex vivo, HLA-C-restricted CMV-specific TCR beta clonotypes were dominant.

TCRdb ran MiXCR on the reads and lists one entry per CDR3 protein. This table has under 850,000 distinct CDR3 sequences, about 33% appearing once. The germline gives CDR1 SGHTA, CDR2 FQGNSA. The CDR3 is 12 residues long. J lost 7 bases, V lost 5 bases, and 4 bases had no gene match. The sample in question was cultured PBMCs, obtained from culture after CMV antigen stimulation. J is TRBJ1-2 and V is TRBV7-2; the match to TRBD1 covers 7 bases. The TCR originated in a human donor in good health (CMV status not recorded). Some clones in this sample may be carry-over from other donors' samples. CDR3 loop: CASSPRTGGYTF. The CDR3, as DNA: TGTGCCAGCAGCCCGAGGACAGGTGGCTACACCTTC. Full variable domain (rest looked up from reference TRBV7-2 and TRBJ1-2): GAGVSQSPSNKVTEKGKDVELRCDPISGHTALYWYRQSLGQGLEFLIYFQGNSAPDKSGLPSDRFSAERTGGSVSTLTIQRTQQEDSAVYLCASSPRTGGYTFGSGTRLTVV.